The 15 T cell receptor beta chains given below trace back to one sample, sequenced in a study of blood T cell repertoires in COVID-19. TCRdb keeps only in-frame clones here, not all; method: immunoSEQ multiplex PCR. The sample contains hundreds of thousands of clones, roughly 90% of which appear only once. The source material was PBMCs or T cells enriched from blood (not recorded which). The receptors were gathered from a man younger than 40 who had been exposed to COVID-19.

V gene TRBV2 combines with J gene TRBJ1-2, with a possible D match to TRBD1 (6 bases). Germline V gene lookup returns CDR1 SNHLY and CDR2 FYNNEI. V gave up 6 bases and J gave up 6 bases, with 23 bases separating them. The CDR3 runs to 16 residues. The CDR3 DNA reads as TGTGCCAGCAGCCAAGGGACAACTTGGGGCCCCAATGGCTACACCTTC. It codes for CASSQGTTWGPNGYTF.

The rearrangement links TRBV18 to TRBJ1-1; no clear D. The V gene's germline CDR1 is KGHSH and CDR2 LQKENI. With 3 bases removed from V and 1 base from J, the gap between germline ends came to 9 bases. This CDR3 region has 14 residues. The CDR3 protein is CASSPREENTEAFF. Written as DNA, the CDR3 is TGTGCCAGCTCACCGAGGGAGGAGAACACTGAAGCTTTCTTT.

The V gene is TRBV18, the J gene TRBJ1-3; D ambiguous. CDR1 is KGHSH, CDR2 LQKENI, per germline. V was clipped by 8 bases and J by 0 bases, with 5 bases between them. CDR3 size: 12 residues. Here the CDR3 DNA reads TGTGCCAGCCGAGGCTCTGGAAACACCATATATTTT. The encoded protein is CASRGSGNTIYF. Together with reference TRBV18 and TRBJ1-3, the CDR3 gives the full variable domain: NAGVMQNPRHLVRRRGQEARLRCSPMKGHSHVYWYRQLPEEGLKFMVYLQKENIIDESGMPKERFSAEFPKEGPSILRIQQVVRGDSAAYFCASRGSGNTIYFGEGSWLTVV.

The chain is built from TRBV20-1 and TRBJ2-3; D remains ambiguous. Trimming left V 4 bases short and J 5 bases short, with 7 bases between. Germline values: CDR1 DFQATT, CDR2 SNEGSKA (reference sequence). The CDR3 has 11 amino acids. The CDR3, as DNA: TGCAGTGCTACTCCCAGAGATACGCAGTATTTT. Residues: CSATPRDTQYF.

The V call is TRBV4-3, the J call TRBJ1-2; tentative D call: TRBD1 (6 bases). CDR3 size: 12 residues. The germline V gene has CDR1 LGHNA and CDR2 YSLEER. The ends were cut back, 4 bases at V and 7 bases at J, with 10 bases in the middle. The chain's CDR3 is CASSPDRLGYTF. CDR3 DNA sequence: TGCGCCAGCAGCCCCGACAGGCTTGGCTACACCTTC.

The chain joins TRBV5-1 to TRBJ2-5; TRBD1 matches at 8 bases. This CDR3 region has 18 residues. Germline trimming cut 1 base from V and 2 bases from J; bases unmatched to any gene: 13. CDR1 SGHRS and CDR2 YFSETQ come from the germline V gene. CDR3 DNA: TGCGCCAGCAGCTTGAGGTTATGGGGGAGGACAGGGCAAGAGACCCAGTACTTC. Translation: CASSLRLWGRTGQETQYF.

The chain carries TRBV2 and TRBJ1-1; no definite D call. Germline CDR1 SNHLY, CDR2 FYNNEI. The V end lost 3 bases, the J end lost 1 base, and 9 bases lay between the germline ends. This CDR3 is built from 14 residues. The CDR3 nucleotides read TGTGCCAGCAGTGATCGGGAGGCGAACACTGAAGCTTTCTTT. Residues: CASSDREANTEAFF.

The chain carries TRBV5-5 and TRBJ1-2; 8 bases agree with TRBD1. This CDR3 region has 18 residues. Germline V gives CDR1 SGHKS, CDR2 YYEKEE (reference sequence). The ends lost 2 bases at V and 2 bases at J; junction bases unmatched: 14. The CDR3: CASSLRWQGAGSNYGYTF. DNA for the CDR3: TGTGCCAGCAGCTTAAGATGGCAGGGGGCGGGTAGCAACTATGGCTACACCTTC.

The chain couples TRBV2 to TRBJ2-5; D may be TRBD2 (5 bases). The CDR3 consists of 15 residues. V was trimmed by 7 bases and J by 5 bases, leaving 20 bases between them. Germline CDR1 SNHLY, CDR2 FYNNEI. The CDR3 DNA reads as TGTGCCAGCAACGAAGGACGGGGTTTGGGGGAGACCCAGTACTTC. It specifies CASNEGRGLGETQYF.

V gene TRBV7-3 combines with J gene TRBJ2-2; D is possibly TRBD2 (5 bases). Germline CDR1 is SGHTA and CDR2 is FQGTGA. V was shortened by 8 bases and J by 4 bases, with 14 bases between the two germline ends. The CDR3 sequence is 14 residues long. DNA of the CDR3: TGTGCCAGCCAAACTAGGAAATCCACCGGGGAGCTGTTTTTT. As protein: CASQTRKSTGELFF. The full variable domain, its missing parts supplied by reference TRBV7-3 and TRBJ2-2, is GAGVSQTPSNKVTEKGKYVELRCDPISGHTALYWYRQSLGQGPEFLIYFQGTGAADDSGLPNDRFFAVRPEGSVSTLKIQRTERGDSAVYLCASQTRKSTGELFFGEGSRLTVL.

The chain employs TRBV15 and TRBJ2-3; TRBD2 aligns across 7 bases. This CDR3 comprises 18 residues. The germline V gene encodes CDR1 LNHNV and CDR2 YYDKDF (reference sequence). The V gene end was trimmed by 4 bases and the J gene end by 2 bases; junction bases not matched to a gene: 15. Here the CDR3 reads CATSKQRLAIGITDTQYF. DNA of the CDR3: TGTGCCACCAGCAAGCAACGACTAGCTATAGGTATCACAGATACGCAGTATTTT. The variable domain in full, with the rest retrieved from reference TRBV15 and TRBJ2-3, is DAMVIQNPRYQVTQFGKPVTLSCSQTLNHNVMYWYQQKSSQAPKLLFHYYDKDFNNEADTPDNFQSRRPNTSFCFLDIRSPGLGDTAMYLCATSKQRLAIGITDTQYFGPGTRLTVL.

This chain joins TRBV5-1 and TRBJ2-5; 10 bases are a match to TRBD2. With V trimmed by 1 base and J by 3 bases, 0 bases remained unmatched. The CDR3 consists of 14 residues. The germline V gene has CDR1 SGHRS and CDR2 YFSETQ. The CDR3: CASSLSGGEETQYF. CDR3 coding DNA: TGCGCCAGCAGCTTGAGCGGGGGGGAAGAGACCCAGTACTTC.

The chain joins TRBV7-9 to TRBJ1-2, with 7 bases identical to TRBD1. The CDR3 consists of 12 residues. Trimming at V came to 5 bases and at J to 10 bases, leaving 7 bases not matched to a gene. Per germline, CDR1 SEHNR and CDR2 FQNEAQ (reference sequence). The CDR3 reads CASSDWTGAYTF. The CDR3 coding sequence is TGTGCCAGCAGCGATTGGACAGGCGCCTACACCTTC. The whole variable domain, filled in from reference TRBV7-9 and TRBJ1-2, reads DTGVSQNPRHKITKRGQNVTFRCDPISEHNRLYWYRQTLGQGPEFLTYFQNEAQLEKSRLLSDRFSAERPKGSFSTLEIQRTEQGDSAMYLCASSDWTGAYTFGSGTRLTVV.

The chain employs TRBV27 and TRBJ1-2; D may be TRBD1 (6 bases). V lost 0 bases to trimming and J lost 7 bases, with 9 bases between them. Germline CDR1 is MNHEY and CDR2 is SMNVEV (reference sequence). The CDR3 consists of 13 residues. The CDR3 sequence: CASSLSGGAGYTF. The CDR3 DNA sequence: TGTGCCAGCAGTTTATCGGGGGGGGCTGGCTACACCTTC.

The V and J genes are TRBV3-1 (or the pseudogene TRBV3-2) and TRBJ2-5; TRBD2 matches at 12 bases. From germline, CDR1 is LGHDT and CDR2 YNNKEL (reference sequence). V was pared by 3 bases and J by 2 bases, with 16 bases of the junction left unmatched. There are 20 residues in the CDR3. The CDR3 nucleotides are TGTGCCAGCAGCCATTCGATTCCCCGACGACTAGCGGGGGATCAAGAGACCCAGTACTTC. Translated: CASSHSIPRRLAGDQETQYF.